The entry below gives a single T cell receptor (beta chain) sequence along with its context. Its antigen is not identified. The data belong to a study of glioma-infiltrating T cells after dendritic cell vaccination. Across the study: Samples are from glioblastoma patients in Phase I and II dendritic cell vaccine trials. Three intradermal dendritic cell vaccine injections were given every two weeks. Study-wide results and caveats: Few patients contributed both blood and tumor specimens.

TCRdb's table, derived via immunoSEQ multiplex PCR, lists solely in-frame clones and lacks some. The sample holds around 96,000 clones, approximately 80% seen once. Isocitrate dehydrogenase mutation was absent in all glioblastoma patients. This CDR3 contains 15 residues. Per germline, CDR1 MRHNA and CDR2 SNTAGT. J was trimmed by 0 bases and V by 4 bases; bases with no gene match: 2. This receptor was identified in a human donor with glioblastoma. The J gene is TRBJ2-3, the V gene TRBV6-4, with 9 bases matching TRBD1. Sequenced here: blood, sampled before dendritic cell vaccination. The CDR3 DNA follows: TGTGCCAGCAGTGTTGGACAGGGGAGCACAGATACGCAGTATTTT. Residues: CASSVGQGSTDTQYF.